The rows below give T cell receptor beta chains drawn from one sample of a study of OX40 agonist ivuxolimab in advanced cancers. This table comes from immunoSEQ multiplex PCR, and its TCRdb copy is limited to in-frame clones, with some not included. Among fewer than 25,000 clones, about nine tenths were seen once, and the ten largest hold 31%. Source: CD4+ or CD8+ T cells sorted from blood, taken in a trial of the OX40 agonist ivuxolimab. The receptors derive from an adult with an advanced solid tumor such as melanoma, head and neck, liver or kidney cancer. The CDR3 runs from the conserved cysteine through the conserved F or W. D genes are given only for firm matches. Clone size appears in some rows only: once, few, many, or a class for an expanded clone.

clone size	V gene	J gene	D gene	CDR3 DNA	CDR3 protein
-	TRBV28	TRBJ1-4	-	TGTGCCAGCAGTTCGCAGGGAGCTGATGCGGAACTGTTTTTT	CASSSQGADAELFF
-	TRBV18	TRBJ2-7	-	TGTGCCAGCTCACCAGGAAGCTCCTACGAGCAGTACTTC	CASSPGSSYEQYF
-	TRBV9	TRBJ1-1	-	TGTGCCAGCAGCGTAGCTAGCCGCGGACCGGCGGCTTTCTTT	CASSVASRGPAAFF
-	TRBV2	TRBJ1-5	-	TGTGCCAGCAGTGAATGGAAGGGAAATCAGCCCCAGCATTTT	CASSEWKGNQPQHF
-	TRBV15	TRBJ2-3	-	TGTGCCACCAGCAGATCTCAGGGGTACGATACGCAGTATTTT	CATSRSQGYDTQYF
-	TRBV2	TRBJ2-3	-	TGTGCCAGCGGACCCCTCGACTTACTCTTGCCACTCACTAGCCAAGAATACACAGATACGCAGTATTTT	CASGPLDLLLPLTSQEYTDTQYF
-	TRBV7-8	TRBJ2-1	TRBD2	TGTGCCAGCAGGCCGGGCTTCACTAGCGGCTACAATGAGCAGTTCTTC	CASRPGFTSGYNEQFF
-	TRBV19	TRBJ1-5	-	TGTGCCACCTCCAGAGGGGGTACCCAGCCCCAGCATTTT	CATSRGGTQPQHF
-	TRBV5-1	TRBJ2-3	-	TGCGCCAGCAGCTTCACGGGGGACACAGATACGCAGTATTTT	CASSFTGDTDTQYF
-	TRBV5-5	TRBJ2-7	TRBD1	TGTGCCAGCAGCTTGGCGGGGACAGACGAGCAGTACTTC	CASSLAGTDEQYF
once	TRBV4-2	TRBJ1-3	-	TGTGCCAGCAGCTTGGTGCAGGGTCCATTCGTCTCTGGAAACACCATATATTTT	CASSLVQGPFVSGNTIYF
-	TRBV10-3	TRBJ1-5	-	TGTGCCAGCGCGCCGGGGGGCATTCAGCCCCAGCATTTT	CASAPGGIQPQHF
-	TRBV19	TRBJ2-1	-	TGTGCCAGCGGTACTCAGGGGAGCGGGGAGCAGTTCTTC	CASGTQGSGEQFF
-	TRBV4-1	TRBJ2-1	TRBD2	TGCGCCAGCAGCCAAGATATGAGCGGGGGGGCAAACAATGAGCAGTTCTTC	CASSQDMSGGANNEQFF
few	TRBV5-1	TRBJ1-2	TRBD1	TGCGCCAGCAGCCGGGACAGAGCTAACTATGGCTACACCTTC	CASSRDRANYGYTF
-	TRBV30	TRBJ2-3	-	TGTGCCTGGACAGGGGTCAACACAGATACGCAGTATTTT	CAWTGVNTDTQYF
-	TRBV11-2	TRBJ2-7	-	TGTGCCAGCAGCTTAGTTGGGACTCCCTACGAGCAGTACTTC	CASSLVGTPYEQYF
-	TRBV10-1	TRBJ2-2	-	TGCGCCAGCAGTGTGGGGAGGTCCGGGGAGCTGTTTTTT	CASSVGRSGELFF
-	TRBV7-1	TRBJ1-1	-	TGTGCCAGCAGCGACCGGGACGGCGGGGCTTTCTTT	CASSDRDGGAFF
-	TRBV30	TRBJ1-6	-	TGTGCCTGCTCTACGCTAGTTAATTCACCCCTCCACTTT	CACSTLVNSPLHF
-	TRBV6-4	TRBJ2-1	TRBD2	TGTGCCAGCAGTGAGCTAGCGGGGGGTAGTTGGAATGAGCAGTTCTTC	CASSELAGGSWNEQFF
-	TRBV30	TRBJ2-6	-	TGTGCCTGGGCCCGGACGGCTGGGGCCAACGTCCTGACTTTC	CAWARTAGANVLTF
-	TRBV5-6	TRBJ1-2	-	TGTGCCAGCAGCTTGAGGGGAGCCAACTATGGCTACACCTTC	CASSLRGANYGYTF
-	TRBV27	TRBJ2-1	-	TGTGCCAGCAGTTTATTCGAGTCCTACAATGAGCAGTTCTTC	CASSLFESYNEQFF
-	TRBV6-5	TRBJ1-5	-	TGTGCCAGCAGGCCAGGGATTAGCAATCAGCCCCAGCATTTT	CASRPGISNQPQHF
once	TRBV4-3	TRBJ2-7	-	TGCGCCAGCAGCCAACACCCTGGGGAATCCTACGAGCAGTACTTC	CASSQHPGESYEQYF
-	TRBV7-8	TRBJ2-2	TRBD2	TGTGCCAGCAGCTTGTCGACTAGCGTAGCGAACACCGGGGAGCTGTTTTTT	CASSLSTSVANTGELFF
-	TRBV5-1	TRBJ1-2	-	TGCGCCAGCAGCTTGGCGGTCGACTATGGCTACACCTTC	CASSLAVDYGYTF
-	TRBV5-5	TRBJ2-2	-	TGTGCCAGCAGCTTAGCGAGCACCGGGGAGCTGTTTTTT	CASSLASTGELFF
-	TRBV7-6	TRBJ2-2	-	TGTGCCAGCAGCTTAGTAGTCCCTAGGCCCGGGGAGCTGTTTTTT	CASSLVVPRPGELFF
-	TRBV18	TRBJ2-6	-	TGTGCCAGCTCACCACAAGGCCCTGGGGCCAACGTCCTGACTTTC	CASSPQGPGANVLTF
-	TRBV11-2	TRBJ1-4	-	TGTGCCAGCAGCTTAGGGCAGGGTATGGGAAAACTGTTTTTT	CASSLGQGMGKLFF
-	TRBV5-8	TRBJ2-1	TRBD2	TGTGCCAGCAGCTGGCTAGCGGGGAACAATGAGCAGTTCTTC	CASSWLAGNNEQFF
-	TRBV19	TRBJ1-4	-	TGTGCCAGTAGCATAGACAGTGCAACTAATGAAAAACTGTTTTTT	CASSIDSATNEKLFF
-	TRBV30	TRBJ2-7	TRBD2	TGTGCCTGGAGTTTGGGAGGGAGAACCTACGAGCAGTACTTC	CAWSLGGRTYEQYF
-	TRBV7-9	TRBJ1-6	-	TGTGCCAGCAGCTTAGATAATTCACCCCTCCACTTT	CASSLDNSPLHF
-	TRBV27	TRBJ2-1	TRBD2	TGTGCCACAAAGCGGGAGGTGTCCTACAATGAGCAGTTCTTC	CATKREVSYNEQFF
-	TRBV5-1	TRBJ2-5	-	TGCGCCAGCAGCTTCCTAGACAGCCAAGAGACCCAGTACTTC	CASSFLDSQETQYF
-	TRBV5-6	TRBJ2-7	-	TGTGCCAGCAGCGACCGACCGCTATACGAGCAGTACTTC	CASSDRPLYEQYF
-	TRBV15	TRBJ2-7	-	TGTGCCACCAGCAGAGATCTTGCAGGGAGCTCCTACGAGCAGTACTTC	CATSRDLAGSSYEQYF
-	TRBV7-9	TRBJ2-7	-	TGTGCCAGCAGCTTATCCTATATCGGTCTTCCCTACGAGCAGTACTTC	CASSLSYIGLPYEQYF
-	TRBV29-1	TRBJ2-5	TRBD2	TGCAGCGCCACGGAAAGCGGGGCTAGAGAGACCCAGTACTTC	CSATESGARETQYF